The 18 T cell receptor beta chains below all came from one sample that was sequenced in a study of T cell changes during pregnancy in multiple sclerosis. The assay was immunoSEQ multiplex PCR, and TCRdb's table has in-frame clones only and misses some. This table holds about 66,000 clones, 91% found once. Sequences were derived from CD8+ T cells from peripheral blood mononuclear cells, sampled before pregnancy. The origin of the receptors is a female donor with multiple sclerosis, enrolled in a pregnancy study.

This chain's CDR3 is CATSNWGENTGELFF. Written as DNA, the CDR3 is TGTGCCACCAGCAATTGGGGGGAAAACACCGGGGAGCTGTTTTTT. The rearrangement links TRBV15 to TRBJ2-2; tentative D call: TRBD2 (6 bases). This CDR3 is built from 15 residues. The V end was cut by 4 bases, the J end by 2 bases, with 11 bases between. The V gene's germline CDR1 is LNHNV and CDR2 YYDKDF (reference sequence).

The gene calls are TRBV9 and TRBJ2-3; TRBD2 matches at 7 bases. V shed 3 bases and J 1 base; nucleotides not matched to a gene: 8. The CDR3 has 16 residues. Germline V gene lookup returns CDR1 SGDLS and CDR2 YYNGEE. CDR3: CASSGGGLGGTDTQYF. The CDR3 DNA reads TGTGCCAGCAGCGGGGGAGGGTTGGGGGGCACAGATACGCAGTATTTT.

The V gene is TRBV12-5, the J gene TRBJ1-1; 11 bases align to TRBD1. CDR1 is LGHNT and CDR2 is FRNRAP in the germline V gene. The CDR3 is made up of 18 amino acids. J lost 4 bases, V lost 1 base, and 11 bases had no gene match. Written as DNA, the CDR3 is TGTGCTAGTGGTTTGGCCGGACAGGGGGCCTTCGGGTTCACTGAAGCTTTCTTT. This translates into CASGLAGQGAFGFTEAFF.

V is TRBV11-3 and J is TRBJ2-7; the D gene is possibly TRBD2 (7 bases). The germline V gene encodes CDR1 SGHNT and CDR2 YENEEA. Trimming cost V 2 bases and J 2 bases, with 10 bases left between them. This CDR3 spans 14 amino acids. This CDR3 reads CASSLPRGPYEQYF. The CDR3 DNA sequence: TGTGCCAGCAGCTTACCGCGGGGGCCCTACGAGCAGTACTTC.

J is TRBJ2-7 and V is TRBV12-5; no clear D gene. The CDR3 contains 15 residues. CDR1 and CDR2 (germline): LGHNT, FRNRAP. V was cut by 5 bases and J by 1 base, with 15 bases left in between. The CDR3 DNA sequence: TGTGCTAGTGGTCCCCTGGCGACAATTTCCTACGAGCAGTACTTC. Its protein is CASGPLATISYEQYF.

This clone was observed once. This chain links TRBV7-9 with TRBJ2-7, with D unresolved. Trimming stripped 5 bases from V and 1 base from J, with 9 bases between. The germline CDR1 and CDR2 sequences are SEHNR and FQNEAQ (reference sequence). The CDR3 has 13 residues. This CDR3 reads CASSPPSSYEQYF. The DNA of the CDR3 is TGTGCCAGCAGCCCCCCCTCGTCCTACGAGCAGTACTTC.

The V and J genes are TRBV19 and TRBJ1-5; TRBD1 aligns across 7 bases. This CDR3 spans 16 amino acids. With 0 bases clipped from V and 1 base from J, the junction kept 3 bases outside the gene matches. Germline V CDR1 and CDR2: LNHDA, SQIVND (reference sequence). The chain's CDR3 is CASSIDGTVSNQPQHF. The CDR3 DNA sequence: TGTGCCAGTAGTATAGACGGGACAGTGAGCAATCAGCCCCAGCATTTT.

The chain has TRBV11-2 and TRBJ2-7; the D gene is possibly TRBD1 (7 bases). Trimming pared 6 bases from V and 1 base from J, leaving 16 bases between. The CDR3 has 15 residues. Germline V gene sequence: CDR1 SGHAT, CDR2 FQNNGV. The CDR3 region has the DNA TGTGCCAGCAGGTGGCGGGACAGACAATCCTACGAGCAGTACTTC. Amino acids: CASRWRDRQSYEQYF.

This sequence joins TRBV14 and TRBJ2-1, with D tentatively TRBD2 (7 bases). CDR3 length equals 17 residues. Germline V gene data show CDR1 as SGHDN and CDR2 as FVKESK. With 1 base removed from V and 7 bases from J, the gap between germline ends came to 20 bases. This CDR3 is CASSQGWGGSNYNEQFF. CDR3 sequence (DNA): TGTGCCAGCAGCCAAGGATGGGGGGGCTCGAATTATAATGAGCAGTTCTTC. Drawing the rest from reference TRBV14 and TRBJ2-1, the complete variable domain is EAGVTQFPSHSVIEKGQTVTLRCDPISGHDNLYWYRRVMGKEIKFLLHFVKESKQDESGMPNNRFLAERTGGTYSTLKVQPAELEDSGVYFCASSQGWGGSNYNEQFFGPGTRLTVL.

V gene TRBV10-3 combines with J gene TRBJ2-7, with 13 positions matching TRBD2. Germline V gene lookup returns CDR1 ENHRY and CDR2 SYGVKD. J was trimmed by 0 bases and V by 9 bases; bases with no gene match: 11. The CDR3 runs 17 residues. CDR3 sequence reads: CAISTSGGTISSYEQYF. For the CDR3, the DNA is TGTGCCATTTCGACTAGCGGGGGGACGATAAGCTCCTACGAGCAGTACTTC.

This clone showed up just once. CDR3 DNA: TGTGCCATCAGTGAGAAGACTAGCGGGGACCCAGTTCGGGAGCTGTTTTTT. Protein product: CAISEKTSGDPVRELFF. The chain links TRBV10-3 to TRBJ2-2, with 11 nucleotides matching TRBD2. Germline trimming cut 2 bases from V and 9 bases from J; bases unmatched to any gene: 11. The CDR3 is 17 amino acids. CDR1 and CDR2 from the germline V gene are ENHRY and SYGVKD.

The V gene is TRBV4-1, the J gene TRBJ2-3; 8 bases are a match to TRBD2. In germline, CDR1 is MGHRA, CDR2 YSYEKL. This CDR3 is 16 amino acids long. Trimming removed 1 base from V and 2 bases from J; junction bases left unmatched: 5. The CDR3 DNA follows: TGCGCCAGCAGCCAAGTGCGGGGGGCACCCACAGATACGCAGTATTTT. The encoded protein is CASSQVRGAPTDTQYF.

CDR3 bases: TGTGCCAGCAGTTACTCCCCGGGGGGCTACACCTTC. This sequence encodes CASSYSPGGYTF. The rearrangement uses TRBV6-5 and TRBJ1-2; D is unresolved. Germline-derived CDR1 and CDR2 are MNHEY and SVGAGI. This CDR3 spans 12 amino acids. Trimming took 0 bases from V and 8 from J, leaving 7 bases between them.

This clone was counted between two and nine times. The V call is TRBV7-9, the J call TRBJ1-1; TRBD1 matches at 7 bases. This CDR3 comprises 14 residues. V dropped 6 bases and J dropped 1; count of bases not matched to a gene: 5. Germline CDR1 and CDR2: SEHNR and FQNEAQ (reference sequence). The CDR3 DNA reads TGTGCCAGCAGAATCACAGGGGCGAACACTGAAGCTTTCTTT. Translation gives CASRITGANTEAFF.

The chain uses TRBV6-5 and TRBJ2-5, with D perhaps TRBD2 (6 bases). The CDR3 is 11 residues long. In germline, CDR1 is MNHEY, CDR2 SVGAGI. Trimming left V 6 bases short and J 4 bases short, with 6 bases between. Here the CDR3 reads CASRRGETQYF. CDR3 DNA: TGTGCCAGCAGGCGGGGAGAGACCCAGTACTTC.

The genes are TRBV5-1 and TRBJ2-2; D gene ambiguous. The length of the CDR3 is 13 residues. Trimming shortened V by 2 bases and J by 5 bases, and 7 bases separated the two germline ends. Germline V gene sequence: CDR1 SGHRS, CDR2 YFSETQ. The CDR3 sequence is CASSLESTGELFF. The CDR3, as DNA: TGCGCCAGCAGCTTAGAGTCAACCGGGGAGCTGTTTTTT.

The chain couples TRBV7-9 to TRBJ1-1, with D perhaps matching TRBD1 (5 bases). The CDR3 covers 16 residues. Per the germline V gene, CDR1 is SEHNR and CDR2 is FQNEAQ (reference sequence). Trimming cost V 6 bases and J 2 bases, with 19 bases left between them. The CDR3 nucleotides read TGTGCCAGCAGGGGTCGCGCAGGGCGCCCAAACACTGAAGCTTTCTTT. The encoded protein is CASRGRAGRPNTEAFF.

The chain recombines TRBV6-6 with TRBJ1-6; D gene uncertain. The CDR3 is 9 residues long. Germline-derived CDR1 and CDR2 are MNHNY and SVGAGI (reference sequence). Trimming cost V 11 bases and J 9 bases, with 5 bases left between them. This CDR3 is CAGGSPLHF. The CDR3 nucleotides read TGTGCCGGCGGTTCACCCCTCCACTTT.